This entry lists 22 T cell receptor beta chains sequenced from one sample in a study of cytomegalovirus exposure and HLA in healthy donors. Some clones are missing from TCRdb's copy, which holds only in-frame ones; the method was immunoSEQ multiplex PCR. This sample carries about 340,000 clones, around 86% of them seen once, and the ten largest clones take around 0.8%. Sequenced sample: PBMCs. The receptors shown here come from a woman aged 18-29 years in good health and CMV-seronegative.

V and J are TRBV29-1 and TRBJ2-3; the match to TRBD2 covers 8 bases. The CDR3 runs to 14 residues. Germline V gene sequence: CDR1 SQVTM, CDR2 ANQGSEA. With V trimmed by 5 bases and J by 5 bases, 9 bases remained unmatched. In DNA form, the CDR3 reads TGCAGCGTTCTCGCAGCGGGAGACTTAGATACGCAGTATTTT. It encodes CSVLAAGDLDTQYF.

There are a few counts of this clone. V is TRBV5-5 and J is TRBJ2-7; D gene ambiguous. Trimming took off 0 bases at V and 2 bases at J, with 12 bases between the two ends. The germline gives CDR1 SGHKS, CDR2 YYEKEE (reference sequence). The CDR3 is 15 residues long. CDR3 nucleotide sequence: TGTGCCAGCAGCTTGGTAGGCGGCCGCACCTACGAGCAGTACTTC. Protein product: CASSLVGGRTYEQYF. Variable domain in full (rest from reference TRBV5-5 and TRBJ2-7): DAGVTQSPTHLIKTRGQQVTLRCSPISGHKSVSWYQQVLGQGPQFIFQYYEKEERGRGNFPDRFSARQFPNYSSELNVNALLLGDSALYLCASSLVGGRTYEQYFGPGTRLTVT.

This chain joins TRBV11-2 and TRBJ1-1, with 7 bases lining up with TRBD1. CDR1 SGHAT and CDR2 FQNNGV come from the germline V gene. The CDR3 sequence is 16 residues long. V shed 5 bases and J 0 bases; nucleotides not matched to a gene: 9. As DNA, the CDR3 is TGTGCCAGCAGCCGGGACAGTGGGATCTTGAACACTGAAGCTTTCTTT. Amino acid sequence: CASSRDSGILNTEAFF.

The J gene is TRBJ1-5, the V gene TRBV28; D is unclear. The CDR3 runs 11 residues. Per the germline V gene, CDR1 is MDHEN and CDR2 is SYDVKM. The germline V and J ends were trimmed by 5 bases and 4 bases, with 3 bases remaining between them. CDR3 sequence reads: CASSPNQPQHF. The CDR3, as DNA: TGTGCCAGCAGTCCTAATCAGCCCCAGCATTTT.

The gene calls are TRBV4-2 and TRBJ2-2, with 9 bases matching TRBD2. This CDR3 has 18 residues. The V gene end was trimmed by 4 bases and the J gene end by 6 bases; junction bases not matched to a gene: 15. Looked up from germline, CDR1 is LGHNA and CDR2 is YNFKEQ. CDR3 protein: CASSRVGSGSAGSGELFF. The CDR3 coding sequence is TGTGCCAGCAGCCGGGTGGGTAGCGGGAGCGCCGGATCCGGGGAGCTGTTTTTT.

J is TRBJ1-2 and V is TRBV7-7, with 9 nucleotides matching TRBD1. The CDR3 sequence is 17 residues long. Germline V gene sequence: CDR1 SSHAT, CDR2 FNYEAQ (reference sequence). V trimming: 3 bases; J trimming: 0 bases; junction bases outside the gene matches: 8. The CDR3 loop is CASSFPGQGISNYGYTF. The CDR3 bases are TGTGCCAGCAGCTTTCCGGGACAGGGAATCTCTAACTATGGCTACACCTTC. The complete variable domain, with remaining parts taken from reference TRBV7-7 and TRBJ1-2, reads GAGVSQSPRYKVTKRGQDVTLRCDPISSHATLYWYQQALGQGPEFLTYFNYEAQPDKSGLPSDRFSAERPEGSISTLTIQRTEQRDSAMYRCASSFPGQGISNYGYTFGSGTRLTVV.

The J gene is TRBJ2-7, the V gene TRBV28, with a weak D call TRBD2 (6 bases). V was clipped by 7 bases and J by 2 bases, with 18 bases between them. Germline loops: CDR1 MDHEN, CDR2 SYDVKM. The CDR3 runs to 15 residues. The DNA of the CDR3 is TGTGCCAGCACTTTTCCGGGAGTCCCGCCCTACGAGCAGTACTTC. Translated: CASTFPGVPPYEQYF.

This sequence joins TRBV5-1 and TRBJ2-7, with TRBD2 matching 9 bases. Germline values: CDR1 SGHRS, CDR2 YFSETQ. This CDR3 spans 16 amino acids. V gave up 7 bases and J gave up 0 bases; unmatched junction bases: 11. The CDR3 DNA reads TGCGCCAGCTCCCCCGGACTAGCGCAAATCTCCTACGAGCAGTACTTC. Its protein is CASSPGLAQISYEQYF.

The chain recombines TRBV27 with TRBJ1-4; 10 bases agree with TRBD1. The germline V gene encodes CDR1 MNHEY and CDR2 SMNVEV (reference sequence). V dropped 4 bases and J dropped 4; count of bases not matched to a gene: 12. The CDR3 has 18 amino acids. The CDR3, as DNA: TGTGCCAGCAGTTCCCGTCCCGGGACAGGGGAGGTTAATGAAAAACTGTTTTTT. It encodes CASSSRPGTGEVNEKLFF.

The J gene is TRBJ2-5, the V gene TRBV15, with 11 bases that match TRBD1. V was clipped by 5 bases and J by 5 bases; unmatched bases: 1. CDR3 size: 13 residues. Germline CDR1 LNHNV, CDR2 YYDKDF (reference sequence). The CDR3 DNA reads as TGTGCCACCAGCGGGGACAGGGGGGAGACCCAGTACTTC. Translated, it gives CATSGDRGETQYF.

This clone was detected once. The V call is TRBV9, the J call TRBJ2-6; 7 bases fit TRBD1. Per germline, CDR1 SGDLS and CDR2 YYNGEE. The CDR3 extends over 19 amino acids. J was trimmed by 0 bases and V by 0 bases; bases with no gene match: 9. In nucleotides, the CDR3 is TGTGCCAGCAGCGTAGGGCCGGGACAGCAATACTCTGGGGCCAACGTCCTGACTTTC. It translates to CASSVGPGQQYSGANVLTF. Looking up the rest from reference TRBV9 and TRBJ2-6 gives the full variable domain: DSGVTQTPKHLITATGQRVTLRCSPRSGDLSVYWYQQSLDQGLQFLIQYYNGEERAKGNILERFSAQQFPDLHSELNLSSLELGDSALYFCASSVGPGQQYSGANVLTFGAGSRLTVL.

A remark on this clone: Compared with germline, one end of the junction differs, possibly owing to a read error. The chain joins TRBV7-7 to TRBJ2-7, with TRBD2 identical over 7 bases. The CDR3 is made up of 13 amino acids. The germline CDR1 and CDR2 sequences are SSHAT and FNYEAQ (reference sequence). CDR3 loop: CASSLSAGAEQYF. Written as DNA, the CDR3 is TGTGCTAGCAGCTTATCGGCGGGAGCCGAGCAGTACTTC.

The chain employs TRBV5-5 and TRBJ1-2; D is unclear. Germline assignment: CDR1 SGHKS and CDR2 YYEKEE (reference sequence). The CDR3 is 14 residues long. The V and J ends lost 2 bases and 0 bases respectively, with 8 bases between them. CDR3: CASSLGTANYGYTF. The CDR3 bases are TGTGCCAGCAGCTTAGGCACAGCTAACTATGGCTACACCTTC.

The V call is TRBV28, the J call TRBJ2-1; 8 bases map to TRBD2. Trimming cost V 7 bases and J 7 bases; bases outside gene matches: 9. CDR3 length: 14 residues. Germline V lookup: CDR1 MDHEN, CDR2 SYDVKM. The DNA of the CDR3 is TGTGCCAGCACCTCCCCTAGCGGGCCTAATGAGCAGTTCTTC. Its protein is CASTSPSGPNEQFF.

The chain has TRBV30 and TRBJ2-3, with TRBD2 matching over 9 bases. V gave up 0 bases and J gave up 5 bases; unmatched junction bases: 6. The CDR3 runs 15 residues. Per the germline V gene, CDR1 is GTSNPN and CDR2 is SVGIG (reference sequence). CDR3 loop: CAWSVLAGWIDTQYF. DNA for the CDR3: TGTGCCTGGAGTGTACTAGCGGGTTGGATAGATACGCAGTATTTT. Complete variable domain (other parts from reference TRBV30 and TRBJ2-3): SQTIHQWPATLVQPVGSPLSLECTVEGTSNPNLYWYRQAAGRGLQLLFYSVGIGQISSEVPQNLSASRPQDRQFILSSKKLLLSDSGFYLCAWSVLAGWIDTQYFGPGTRLTVL.

This clone was counted a single time. This chain's CDR3 is CASSGTGGNSEQYF. In nucleotides, the CDR3 is TGTGCCAGCAGCGGGACAGGGGGTAATAGTGAGCAGTACTTC. V gene TRBV5-4 combines with J gene TRBJ2-7; 11 nucleotides match TRBD1. V lost 4 bases and J lost 7; bases outside the gene matches: 7. CDR1 and CDR2 (germline): SGHNT, YYREEE (reference sequence). The CDR3 spans 14 residues.

The chain combines TRBV27 with TRBJ2-1, with TRBD2 matching 11 bases. CDR3 length: 15 amino acids. J was trimmed by 10 bases and V by 7 bases; bases with no gene match: 12. CDR1 is MNHEY and CDR2 is SMNVEV in the germline V gene (reference sequence). The CDR3, as DNA: TGTGCCAGCAACAGTGAGCTAGCGGGAGGTAGGGAGCAGTTCTTC. Residues: CASNSELAGGREQFF.

V and J are TRBV7-3 and TRBJ2-2, with TRBD1 identical over 8 bases. Germline CDR1 is SGHTA and CDR2 is FQGTGA. This CDR3 has 16 residues. V shed 1 base and J 6 bases; nucleotides not matched to a gene: 7. The CDR3 DNA sequence: TGTGCCAGCAGCTTAATGACAGGGGCTTTGTCCGGGGAGCTGTTTTTT. Translating gives CASSLMTGALSGELFF.

The V call is TRBV28, the J call TRBJ2-7, with D possibly being TRBD1 (5 bases). With 3 bases removed from V and 0 bases from J, the gap between germline ends came to 12 bases. CDR3 length: 15 residues. CDR1 is MDHEN, CDR2 SYDVKM, per germline. The CDR3 reads CASSFRAGYSYEQYF. DNA for the CDR3: TGTGCCAGCAGTTTCAGGGCAGGCTACTCCTACGAGCAGTACTTC.

V and J are TRBV27 and TRBJ2-3, with 10 bases that match TRBD2. The germline V gene encodes CDR1 MNHEY and CDR2 SMNVEV (reference sequence). V shed 4 bases and J 3 bases; nucleotides not matched to a gene: 7. CDR3 size: 16 residues. CDR3 in DNA: TGTGCCAGCAGTTCGGATATAGCGGGAGGTACAGATACGCAGTATTTT. Translated: CASSSDIAGGTDTQYF.

This clone was counted once. The chain joins TRBV7-3 to TRBJ2-5; D is unresolved. CDR3 length equals 14 residues. V was pared by 0 bases and J by 1 base, with 6 bases between. The germline V gene has CDR1 SGHTA and CDR2 FQGTGA. Written as DNA, the CDR3 is TGTGCCAGCAGCTTAACCTCCGGCCAAGAGACCCAGTACTTC. Its protein product is CASSLTSGQETQYF.

This chain uses TRBV11-2 with TRBJ2-2, with 7 positions matching TRBD1. Germline V gene lookup returns CDR1 SGHAT and CDR2 FQNNGV. The CDR3 length is 13 residues. V was pared by 4 bases and J by 7 bases, with 3 bases of the junction left unmatched. CDR3 sequence: CASSSRGFGELFF. The CDR3, as DNA: TGTGCCAGCAGCTCCAGGGGGTTCGGGGAGCTGTTTTTT.